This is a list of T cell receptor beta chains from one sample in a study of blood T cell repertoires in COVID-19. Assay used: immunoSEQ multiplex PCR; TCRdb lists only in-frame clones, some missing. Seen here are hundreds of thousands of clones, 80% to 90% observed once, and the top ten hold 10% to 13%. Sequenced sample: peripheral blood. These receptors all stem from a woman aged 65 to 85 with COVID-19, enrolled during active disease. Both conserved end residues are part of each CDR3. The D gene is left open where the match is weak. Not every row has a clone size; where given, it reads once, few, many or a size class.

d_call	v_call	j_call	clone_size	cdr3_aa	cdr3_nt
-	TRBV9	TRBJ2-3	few	CASSDPLRRDTQYF	TGTGCCAGCAGCGACCCGTTGAGGAGAGATACGCAGTATTTT
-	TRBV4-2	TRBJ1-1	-	CASSLLQGDMNTEAFF	TGTGCCAGCAGCCTCCTGCAAGGGGACATGAACACTGAAGCTTTCTTT
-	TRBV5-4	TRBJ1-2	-	CASQTQGSYGYTF	TGTGCCAGCCAAACCCAGGGGAGCTATGGCTACACCTTC
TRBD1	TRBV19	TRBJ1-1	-	CASVPRQGAGMTEAFF	TGTGCCAGTGTCCCGCGGCAGGGGGCCGGTATGACTGAAGCTTTCTTT
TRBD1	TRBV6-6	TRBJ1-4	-	CASQPQDGTANEKLFF	TGTGCCAGCCAGCCTCAGGACGGGACAGCTAATGAAAAACTGTTTTTT
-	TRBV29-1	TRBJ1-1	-	CSVEAPGKGAFF	TGCAGCGTTGAAGCCCCAGGGAAAGGGGCTTTCTTT
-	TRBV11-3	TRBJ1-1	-	CASSLVRGTEAFF	TGTGCCAGCAGCTTAGTGCGGGGCACTGAAGCTTTCTTT
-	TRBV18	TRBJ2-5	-	CASSLGGAGSETQYF	TGTGCCAGCTCACTGGGAGGAGCCGGAAGCGAGACCCAGTACTTC
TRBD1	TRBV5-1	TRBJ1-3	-	CASSWGTGSSGNTIYF	TGCGCCAGCAGCTGGGGGACAGGGAGCTCTGGAAACACCATATATTTT
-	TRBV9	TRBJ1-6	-	CASSVGEESPLHF	TGTGCCAGCAGCGTAGGGGAGGAGTCACCCCTCCACTTT
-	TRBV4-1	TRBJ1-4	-	CASSLKWAPAKEKLFF	TGCGCCAGCAGCCTAAAATGGGCCCCCGCCAAGGAAAAACTGTTTTTT
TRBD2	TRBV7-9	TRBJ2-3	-	CASSLVTGGQDTQYF	TGTGCCAGCAGCTTAGTTACGGGAGGGCAAGATACGCAGTATTTT
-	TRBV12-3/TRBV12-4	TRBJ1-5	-	CASSFTGSQPQHF	TGTGCCAGCAGTTTCACAGGGTCCCAGCCCCAGCATTTT
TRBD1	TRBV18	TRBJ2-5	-	CASSLGTGMETQYF	TGTGCCAGCTCACTCGGGACAGGGATGGAGACCCAGTACTTC
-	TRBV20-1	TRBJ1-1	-	CSATKREAFF	TGCAGTGCTACAAAGCGTGAAGCTTTCTTT
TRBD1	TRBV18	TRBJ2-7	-	CASSSTGGDYEQYF	TGTGCCAGCTCATCAACAGGGGGCGATTACGAGCAGTACTTC
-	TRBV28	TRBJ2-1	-	CASRTGLYNEQFF	TGTGCCAGCAGGACGGGACTCTACAATGAGCAGTTCTTC
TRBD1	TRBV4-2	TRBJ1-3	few	CASEDRGSGNTIYF	TGTGCCAGCGAAGACAGGGGGTCAGGAAACACCATATATTTT
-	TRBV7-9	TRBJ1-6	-	CASSLAAVFHSPLHF	TGTGCCAGCAGCTTAGCTGCAGTATTTCATTCACCCCTCCACTTT
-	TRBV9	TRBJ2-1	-	CASSVEADNEQFF	TGTGCCAGCAGCGTAGAAGCGGACAATGAGCAGTTCTTC
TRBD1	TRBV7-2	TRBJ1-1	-	CASSLQPGGNWNTEAFF	TGTGCCAGCAGCCTCCAACCAGGGGGCAATTGGAACACTGAAGCTTTCTTT
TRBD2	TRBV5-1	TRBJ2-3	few	CASSLDGGRRGGDTQYF	TGCGCCAGCAGCTTGGACGGCGGGAGGAGGGGTGGAGATACGCAGTATTTT
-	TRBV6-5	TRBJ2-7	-	CASRENPHYEQYF	TGTGCCAGCAGAGAGAATCCCCATTACGAGCAGTACTTC
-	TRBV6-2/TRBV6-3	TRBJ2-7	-	CASSPPLGALSYEQYF	TGTGCCAGCAGTCCCCCCCTTGGGGCCCTCTCCTACGAGCAGTACTTC
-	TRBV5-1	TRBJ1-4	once	CASSFRPGLGEKLFF	TGCGCCAGCAGCTTTCGTCCGGGTTTGGGTGAAAAACTGTTTTTT
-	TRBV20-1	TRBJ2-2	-	CSATRTGELFF	TGCAGTGCAACTAGGACCGGGGAGCTGTTTTTT
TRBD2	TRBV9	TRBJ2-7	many	CASSVGLAVHEQYF	TGTGCCAGCAGCGTAGGACTAGCGGTCCACGAGCAGTACTTC
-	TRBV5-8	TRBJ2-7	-	CASSSGPGGPTYEQYF	TGTGCCAGCAGCTCGGGACCCGGGGGTCCTACCTACGAGCAGTACTTC
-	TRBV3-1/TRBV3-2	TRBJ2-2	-	CASSPRGFENLRELFF	TGTGCCAGCAGCCCGCGGGGTTTTGAGAATCTTCGGGAGCTGTTTTTT
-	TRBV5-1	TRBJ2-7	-	CASSPRLEYEQYF	TGCGCCAGCAGCCCCCGGCTAGAGTACGAGCAGTACTTC
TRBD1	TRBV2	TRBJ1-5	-	CASSSKTGVQQPQHF	TGTGCCAGCAGTTCCAAGACAGGGGTCCAACAGCCCCAGCATTTT
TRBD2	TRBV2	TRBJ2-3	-	CASIEAGDEDTQYF	TGTGCCAGCATAGAAGCGGGAGATGAAGATACGCAGTATTTT
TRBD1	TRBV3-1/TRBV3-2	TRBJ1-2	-	CASSQTGLDYGYTF	TGTGCCAGCAGCCAGACAGGGTTGGACTATGGCTACACCTTC
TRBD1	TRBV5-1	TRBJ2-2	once	CASSQDREAGELFF	TGCGCCAGCAGCCAGGACAGGGAAGCCGGGGAGCTGTTTTTT
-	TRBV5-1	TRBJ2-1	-	CASSLEGRGSSYNEQFF	TGCGCCAGCAGCTTGGAGGGTAGGGGCAGCTCCTACAATGAGCAGTTCTTC
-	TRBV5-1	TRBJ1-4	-	CASSWAGGSEKLFF	TGCGCCAGCAGCTGGGCGGGGGGAAGTGAAAAACTGTTTTTT
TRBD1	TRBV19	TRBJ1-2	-	CASSIVPRGLFGYTF	TGTGCCAGTAGTATAGTTCCCAGGGGGCTGTTCGGCTACACCTTC
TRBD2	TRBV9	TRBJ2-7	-	CASSVGTSGSYEQYF	TGTGCCAGCAGCGTGGGGACTAGCGGGTCCTACGAGCAGTACTTC
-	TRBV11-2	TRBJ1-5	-	CASSLFGGPNQPQHF	TGTGCCAGCAGCTTATTCGGTGGGCCCAATCAGCCCCAGCATTTT
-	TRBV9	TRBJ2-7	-	CASSVNEGYEQYF	TGTGCCAGCAGCGTAAACGAGGGCTACGAGCAGTACTTC
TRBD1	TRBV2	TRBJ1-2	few	CASTFGGTGGYTF	TGTGCCAGCACCTTCGGGGGGACAGGTGGCTACACCTTC
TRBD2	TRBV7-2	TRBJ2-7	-	CASSTGTSIPEQYF	TGTGCCAGCAGTACCGGGACTAGCATCCCCGAGCAGTACTTC
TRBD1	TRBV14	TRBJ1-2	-	CASSPPTGDSYTF	TGTGCCAGCAGCCCTCCGACAGGGGACAGCTACACCTTC
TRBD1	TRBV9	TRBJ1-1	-	CASSVLQGAGTEAFF	TGTGCCAGCAGCGTCCTACAGGGGGCGGGCACTGAAGCTTTCTTT
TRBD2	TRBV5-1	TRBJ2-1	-	CASSLLAGGENEQFF	TGCGCCAGCAGCCTACTAGCGGGAGGCGAAAATGAGCAGTTCTTC